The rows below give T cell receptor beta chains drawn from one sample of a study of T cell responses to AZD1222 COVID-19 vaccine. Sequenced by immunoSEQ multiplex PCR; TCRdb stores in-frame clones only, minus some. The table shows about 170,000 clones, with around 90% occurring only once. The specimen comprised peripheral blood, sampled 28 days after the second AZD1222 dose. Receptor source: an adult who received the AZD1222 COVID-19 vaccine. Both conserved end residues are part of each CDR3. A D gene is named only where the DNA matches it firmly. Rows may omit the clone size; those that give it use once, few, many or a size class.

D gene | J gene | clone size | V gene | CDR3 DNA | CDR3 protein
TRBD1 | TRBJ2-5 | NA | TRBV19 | TGTGCCAGTAGCGCGGGACAGGGCGGTCTCCTCTGGTACCAAGAGACCCAGTACTTC | CASSAGQGGLLWYQETQYF
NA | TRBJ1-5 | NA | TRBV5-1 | TGCGCCAGCAGCTCACTGTTCGAAGGTAATCAGCCCCAGCATTTT | CASSSLFEGNQPQHF
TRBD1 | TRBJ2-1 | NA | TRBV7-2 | TGTGCCAGCAGCTTGACAGGGGGGGGTTACAATGAGCAGTTCTTC | CASSLTGGGYNEQFF
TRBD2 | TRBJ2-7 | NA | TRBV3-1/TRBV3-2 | TGTGCCAGCAGCCGTAGCGGGGTCACCTACGAGCAGTACTTC | CASSRSGVTYEQYF
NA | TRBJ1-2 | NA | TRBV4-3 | TGCGCCAGCAGCCAACAATGGGACTACTATGGCTACACCTTC | CASSQQWDYYGYTF
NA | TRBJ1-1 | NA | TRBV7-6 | TGTGCCAGCAGCGACGACAGCCTTAACACTGAAGCTTTCTTT | CASSDDSLNTEAFF
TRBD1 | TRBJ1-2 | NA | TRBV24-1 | TGTGCCACCAGTGATTTGAAGTTGGGGGACAGGGACCATGGCTACACCTTC | CATSDLKLGDRDHGYTF
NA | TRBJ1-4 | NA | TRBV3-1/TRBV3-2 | TGTGCCAGCAGCCCTTCGGGTATCTTCGGAAAACTGTTTTTT | CASSPSGIFGKLFF
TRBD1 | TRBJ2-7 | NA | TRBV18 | TGTGCCAGCTCACCACGGGGACAGGGCTACGAGCAGTACTTC | CASSPRGQGYEQYF
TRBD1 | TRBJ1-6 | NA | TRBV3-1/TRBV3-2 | TGTGCCAGCAGCCCGGCTCGGACAGGGCGGTCACCCCTCCACTTT | CASSPARTGRSPLHF
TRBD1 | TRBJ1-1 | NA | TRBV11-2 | TGTGCCAGCAGCTCATCTGACAGGGGGCAAACTGAAGCTTTCTTT | CASSSSDRGQTEAFF
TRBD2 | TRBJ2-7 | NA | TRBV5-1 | TGCGCCAGCAGCCTGAGGACTAGCGGGGCGGGTGTCTACGAGCAGTACTTC | CASSLRTSGAGVYEQYF
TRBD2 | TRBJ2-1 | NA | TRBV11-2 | TGTGCCAGCAGCTTTATGGGACTAGTCAATAATGAGCAGTTCTTC | CASSFMGLVNNEQFF
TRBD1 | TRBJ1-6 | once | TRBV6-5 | TGTGCCAGCAGTCCAACGACAGGGGGGAATTCACCCCTCCACTTT | CASSPTTGGNSPLHF
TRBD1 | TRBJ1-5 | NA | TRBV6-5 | TGTGCCACCACCGTGACAGGGGACCCGCAGCCCCAGCATTTT | CATTVTGDPQPQHF
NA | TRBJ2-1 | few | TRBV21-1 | TGTGTGGACAGGAACCGCCAATCCTACAATGAGCAGTTCTTC | CVDRNRQSYNEQFF
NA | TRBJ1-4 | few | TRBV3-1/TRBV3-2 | TGTGCCAGCAGCCGGTTGATGGGCGAAAAACTGTTTTTT | CASSRLMGEKLFF
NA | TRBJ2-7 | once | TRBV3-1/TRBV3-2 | TGTGCCAGCAGCCAAGATCGGCAGTACGAGCAGTACTTC | CASSQDRQYEQYF
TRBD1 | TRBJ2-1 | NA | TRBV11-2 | TGTGCCAGCACTCTCGCGGTGGCAGGGGGATACAATGAGCAGTTCTTC | CASTLAVAGGYNEQFF
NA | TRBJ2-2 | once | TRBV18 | TGTGCCAGCTCACCACTGGGCAATATCGTCACCGGGGAGCTGTTTTTT | CASSPLGNIVTGELFF
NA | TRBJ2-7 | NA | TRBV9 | TGTGCCAGCAGCGGAGGGACATTTTACGAGCAGTACTTC | CASSGGTFYEQYF
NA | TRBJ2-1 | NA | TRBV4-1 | TGCGCCAGCAGGGACGACTCCGGTGAGGAGTTCTTC | CASRDDSGEEFF
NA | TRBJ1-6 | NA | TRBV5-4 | TGTGCCAGCAGCGCCCCGGGAAAGAGCACGGGGGGCTCCTATAATTCACCCCTCCACTTT | CASSAPGKSTGGSYNSPLHF
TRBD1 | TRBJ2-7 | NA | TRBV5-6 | TGTGCCAGCAGCAACGTGGACAGGGGGCCCTACGAGCAGTACTTC | CASSNVDRGPYEQYF
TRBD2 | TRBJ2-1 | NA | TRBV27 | TGTGCCAGCAGTTTATCACGGGGGTTGGGGGGGGAGCAGTTCTTC | CASSLSRGLGGEQFF
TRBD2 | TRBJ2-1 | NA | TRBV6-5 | TGTGCCAGCAGCCTAGCGGGGGGGCCAGAGAATGAGCAGTTCTTC | CASSLAGGPENEQFF
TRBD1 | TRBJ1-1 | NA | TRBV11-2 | TGTGCCAGCAGCCTAAACAGGGGAACTGAAGCTTTCTTT | CASSLNRGTEAFF
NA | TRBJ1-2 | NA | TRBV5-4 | TGTGCCAGCAGCTCCCCTGGCAGGGAAGGATATGGCTACACCTTC | CASSSPGREGYGYTF
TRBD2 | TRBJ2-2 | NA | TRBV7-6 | TGTGCCAGCAGCTTCCCGGTAGCGGGGGGGAACACCGGGGAGCTGTTTTTT | CASSFPVAGGNTGELFF
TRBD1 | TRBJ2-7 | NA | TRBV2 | TGTGCCAGCTCCGCCGGGACAGCGTTACGCGAGCAGTACTTC | CASSAGTALREQYF
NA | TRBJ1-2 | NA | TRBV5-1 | TGCGCCAGCAGCTCCGTTCCCCCCGGTATCTATGGCTACACCTTC | CASSSVPPGIYGYTF
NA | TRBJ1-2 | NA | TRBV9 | TGTGCCAGCGGTGGGCGGAGTCTAAGTAACTATGGCTACACCTTC | CASGGRSLSNYGYTF
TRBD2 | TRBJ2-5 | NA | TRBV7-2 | TGTGCCAGCAGCTTTATGGGGGGGGAGACCCAGTACTTC | CASSFMGGETQYF
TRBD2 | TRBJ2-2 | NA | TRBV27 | TGTGCCAGCAGTTTAACGGGACTATCAAACACCGGGGAGCTGTTTTTT | CASSLTGLSNTGELFF
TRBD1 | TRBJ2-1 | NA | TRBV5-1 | TGCGCCAGCAGCTTTTCCGGGACAGGTCTGATCAATGAGCAGTTCTTC | CASSFSGTGLINEQFF
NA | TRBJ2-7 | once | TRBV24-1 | TGTGCCACCAGTGTGGAGAGACTATACTCCTACGAGCAGTACTTC | CATSVERLYSYEQYF
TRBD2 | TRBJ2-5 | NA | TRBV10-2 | TGCGCCAGCGTAAGGACGGTCGGGGGGGAGACCCAGTACTTC | CASVRTVGGETQYF
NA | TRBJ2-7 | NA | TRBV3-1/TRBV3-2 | TGTGCCAGCAGCCCGAGCCGTGAGCGGGTTGGGTACGAGCAGTACTTC | CASSPSRERVGYEQYF
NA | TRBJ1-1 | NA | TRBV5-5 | TGTGCCAGCAGCTTGTTTGCAGCTGAAGCTTTCTTT | CASSLFAAEAFF
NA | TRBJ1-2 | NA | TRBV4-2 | TGTGCCAGCAGCCAAGGAGGACGGCCTAACTATGGCTACACCTTC | CASSQGGRPNYGYTF
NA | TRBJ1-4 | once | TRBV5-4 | TGTGCCAGCAGCCCTGACTTGGGGGCGGCTAATGAAAAACTGTTTTTT | CASSPDLGAANEKLFF
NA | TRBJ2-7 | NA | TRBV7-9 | TGTGCCAGCAGCTTAGCCCCCGGGACAAACTACGAGCAGTACTTC | CASSLAPGTNYEQYF
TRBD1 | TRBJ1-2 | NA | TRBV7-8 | TGTGCCAGCAGGCCAGACAGGGGTTACGGTGGCTACACCTTC | CASRPDRGYGGYTF
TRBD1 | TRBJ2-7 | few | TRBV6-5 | TGTGCCAGCAGAAGACAGGGTCGCTACGAGCAGTACTTC | CASRRQGRYEQYF
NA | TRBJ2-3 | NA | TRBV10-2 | TGCGCCAGCAGTGTTGCGGACACAGATACGCAGTATTTT | CASSVADTDTQYF
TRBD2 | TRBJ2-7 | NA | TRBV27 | TGTGCCAGCAGCTCCACCGGACTAGCGTCGGGAGTAGACCCCTACGAGCAGTACTTC | CASSSTGLASGVDPYEQYF
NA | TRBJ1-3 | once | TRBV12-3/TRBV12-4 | TGTGCCAGCAGTTTAGGGCAGGGAAACACCATATATTTT | CASSLGQGNTIYF
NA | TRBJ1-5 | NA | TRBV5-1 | TGCGCCAGCAGCCTACAGGTGGGGGATCAGCCCCAGCATTTT | CASSLQVGDQPQHF